The next 13 T cell receptor beta chains were all read from a single sample in a study of blood T cell repertoires in COVID-19. Only in-frame clones appear in the TCRdb table, and some are missing; sequencing was by immunoSEQ multiplex PCR. The sample contains about 160,000 clones, over 75% of which appear only once. Sequenced sample: PBMCs or T cells enriched from blood (not recorded which). Receptors originate from a woman aged 45-59 years who had recovered from COVID-19.

The rearrangement links TRBV9 to TRBJ1-3; 7 bases match TRBD1. Per the germline V gene, CDR1 is SGDLS and CDR2 is YYNGEE. The CDR3 sequence is 17 residues long. With 0 bases clipped from V and 2 bases from J, the junction kept 8 bases outside the gene matches. CDR3 nucleotides: TGTGCCAGCAGCGTAGCTCCCGGAGGGGGCACTGGAAACACCATATATTTT. This codes for CASSVAPGGGTGNTIYF. Full variable domain (rest looked up from reference TRBV9 and TRBJ1-3): DSGVTQTPKHLITATGQRVTLRCSPRSGDLSVYWYQQSLDQGLQFLIQYYNGEERAKGNILERFSAQQFPDLHSELNLSSLELGDSALYFCASSVAPGGGTGNTIYFGEGSWLTVV.

The V call is TRBV5-1, the J call TRBJ1-1; the D is unclear. Germline CDR1 is SGHRS and CDR2 is YFSETQ. The CDR3 is 15 residues long. Deletions cut 3 bases from V and 10 bases from J, with 22 bases between. CDR3 nucleotide sequence: TGCGCCAGCAGCTCGCTGAACGAGGGCCCAGGCGGAGCTTTCTTT. It is translated as CASSSLNEGPGGAFF. The full variable domain, in which reference TRBV5-1 and TRBJ1-1 provide the parts outside the CDR3, is KAGVTQTPRYLIKTRGQQVTLSCSPISGHRSVSWYQQTPGQGLQFLFEYFSETQRNKGNFPGRFSGRQFSNSRSEMNVSTLELGDSALYLCASSSLNEGPGGAFFGQGTRLTVV.

A single count supports this clone. The chain couples TRBV3-1 (or the pseudogene TRBV3-2) to TRBJ2-7, with D hard to call. The CDR3 covers 15 residues. In germline, CDR1 is LGHDT, CDR2 YNNKEL (reference sequence). With 3 bases removed from V and 0 bases from J, the gap between germline ends came to 12 bases. CDR3 loop: CASSQVRWSSYEQYF. The CDR3 bases are TGTGCCAGCAGCCAGGTACGGTGGAGCTCCTACGAGCAGTACTTC.

The chain is built from TRBV21-1 and TRBJ1-1; the listed D gene, TRBD1, was not tested against the DNA. TRBV21-1 is an annotated pseudogene. This CDR3 has 13 residues. This chain's CDR3 is CASSKVGAPEAFF. The CDR3 coding sequence is TGTGCCAGCAGCAAAGTAGGGGCCCCTGAAGCTTTCTTT.

V usage is TRBV6-2 or TRBV6-3 and J usage is TRBJ1-1, with D possibly TRBD1 on 6 matching bases. The V end was cut by 6 bases, the J end by 4 bases, with 18 bases between. The CDR3 is made up of 15 amino acids. The germline V gene has CDR1 MNHEY and CDR2 SVGEGT. The CDR3 DNA is TGTGCCAGCAGGCCTACCGGGGAGGGGGTCACTGAAGCTTTCTTT. It encodes CASRPTGEGVTEAFF.

The chain uses TRBV7-9 and TRBJ1-1; D gene ambiguous. V was trimmed by 3 bases and J by 5 bases, leaving 13 bases between them. Germline values: CDR1 SEHNR, CDR2 FQNEAQ (reference sequence). This CDR3 spans 14 amino acids. CDR3 DNA: TGTGCCAGCAGCTTGGGAGGTGGTAGTACTGAAGCTTTCTTT. This codes for CASSLGGGSTEAFF.

This clone has just one count. The sample holds other DNA sequences that translate to the same CDR3. The rearrangement links TRBV7-2 to TRBJ2-5, with unresolved D. The V gene lost 3 bases and the J gene lost 5 bases, with 4 bases spanning the gap. Germline V gives CDR1 SGHTA, CDR2 FQGNSA. The CDR3 has 11 residues. Here the CDR3 reads CASSFGETQYF. The CDR3 DNA reads as TGTGCCAGCAGCTTCGGGGAGACCCAGTACTTC.

J is TRBJ1-1 and V is TRBV7-3, with a tentative D call TRBD1 (6 bases). Germline V lookup: CDR1 SGHTA, CDR2 FQGTGA. V lost 1 base, J lost 6 bases, and 15 bases lay in between. The CDR3 contains 15 residues. The CDR3, as DNA: TGTGCCAGCAGCTTAAATCGAGGGGGTGAGTCTGAAGCTTTCTTT. It codes for CASSLNRGGESEAFF.

Concerning this clone: This CDR3 is also generated by other DNA sequences in the sample. The rearrangement joins TRBV19 to TRBJ1-2; 11 positions agree with TRBD1. V trimming: 3 bases; J trimming: 5 bases; junction bases outside the gene matches: 2. CDR1 and CDR2 from the germline V gene are LNHDA and SQIVND (reference sequence). The CDR3 is 14 residues long. The CDR3 sequence: CASSIGQGAYGYTF. Written as DNA, the CDR3 is TGTGCCAGTAGTATCGGACAGGGGGCTTATGGCTACACCTTC.

Concerning this clone itself: A read error may account for a junction end that differs from germline. As DNA, the CDR3 is TGTGCTAGCAGCGCAACAGGACTAGAGACAGATACGCAGTATTTT. It yields the protein CASSATGLETDTQYF. The gene calls are TRBV7-7 and TRBJ2-3, with 7 bases aligning to TRBD2. CDR3 length equals 15 residues. Germline assignment: CDR1 SSHAT and CDR2 FNYEAQ (reference sequence).

This sequence joins TRBV11-2 and TRBJ2-7; perhaps TRBD1 as D (5 bases). Germline CDR1 SGHAT, CDR2 FQNNGV. V was cut by 6 bases and J by 1 base, with 13 bases left in between. There are 14 residues in the CDR3. The CDR3 sequence is CASSAGQGSYEQYF. CDR3 nucleotide sequence: TGTGCCAGCAGTGCAGGGCAAGGGTCCTACGAGCAGTACTTC.

The genes are TRBV25-1 and TRBJ2-3, with 10 bases aligning to TRBD1. V lost 8 bases, J lost 3 bases, and 5 bases stayed unmatched. This CDR3 contains 14 residues. The germline CDR1 and CDR2 sequences are MGHDK and SYGVNS. CDR3 sequence reads: CASSRTGGTDTQYF. The DNA of the CDR3 is TGTGCCAGCTCTCGGACAGGGGGAACAGATACGCAGTATTTT.

V usage is TRBV2 and J usage is TRBJ1-2; 9 bases are a match to TRBD1. The CDR3 contains 14 residues. Germline V gene lookup returns CDR1 SNHLY and CDR2 FYNNEI. Germline trimming cut 10 bases from V and 4 bases from J; bases unmatched to any gene: 10. The CDR3 DNA reads as TGTGCCACTTTGGGACAGGGAATTTCCTATGGCTACACCTTC. It encodes CATLGQGISYGYTF.